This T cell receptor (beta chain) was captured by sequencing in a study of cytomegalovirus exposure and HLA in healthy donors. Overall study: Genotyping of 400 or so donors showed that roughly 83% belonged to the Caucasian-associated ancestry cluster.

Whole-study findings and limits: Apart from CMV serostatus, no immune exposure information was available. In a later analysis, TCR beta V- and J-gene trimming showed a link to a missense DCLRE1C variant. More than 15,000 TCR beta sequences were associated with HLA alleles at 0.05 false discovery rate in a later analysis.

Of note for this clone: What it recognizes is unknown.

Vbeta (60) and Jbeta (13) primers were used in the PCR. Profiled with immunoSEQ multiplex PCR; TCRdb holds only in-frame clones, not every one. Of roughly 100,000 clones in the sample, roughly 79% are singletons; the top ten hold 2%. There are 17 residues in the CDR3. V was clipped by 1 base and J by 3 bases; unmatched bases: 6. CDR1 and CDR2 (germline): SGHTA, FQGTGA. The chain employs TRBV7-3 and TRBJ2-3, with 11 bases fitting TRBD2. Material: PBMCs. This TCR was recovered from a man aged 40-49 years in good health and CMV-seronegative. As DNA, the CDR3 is TGTGCCAGCAGCTTAAGAGTAGCGGGGGGGCGAACAGATACGCAGTATTTT. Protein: CASSLRVAGGRTDTQYF.